These 2 T cell receptor beta chains were sequenced from one sample in a study of T cells in Graves' hyperthyroidism and ophthalmopathy (dated by TCRdb to between 2018 and 2021). Libraries were built with multiplex PCR. The instrument was an Illumina HiSeq 2000. Amplification of TCR beta CDR3 regions was carried out from RNA transcripts. The TCR CDR3 was subjected to a first round of RT-PCR using the HTBI primer set and the Qiagen OneStep RT-PCR kit. The public reads were quality trimmed at Q25 with fastp and then assembled into clones with MiXCR by TCRdb, keeping productive beta chains. Every CDR3 protein is listed once, alongside the most common genes and DNA of its rows. The sample profile shows roughly 570,000 distinct CDR3 sequences; 15% to 19% of them were found once. The top ten clonotypes cover around 7.8% of the sample. The source material was blood. Source of these receptors: a woman aged 30 to 39 with Graves' hyperthyroidism.

In its sample, this clonotype was seen many times. The genes are TRBV27 and TRBJ2-3; 9 bases agree with TRBD2. Germline CDR1 is MNHEY and CDR2 is SMNVEV (reference sequence). V shed 2 bases and J 3 bases; nucleotides not matched to a gene: 6. The CDR3 consists of 16 residues. In DNA form, the CDR3 reads TGTGCCAGCAGTTTACTTTCGAGCGGGAGGACAGATACGCAGTATTTT. It yields the protein CASSLLSSGRTDTQYF.

This clonotype showed up many times. The chain recombines TRBV20-1 with TRBJ1-1, with D perhaps TRBD1 (6 bases). V was shortened by 7 bases and J by 5 bases, with 17 bases between the two germline ends. Germline lookup yields CDR1 DFQATT and CDR2 SNEGSKA (reference sequence). The CDR3 spans 13 residues. CDR3 protein: CSGSWGAVTEAFF. CDR3 DNA: TGCAGTGGGAGTTGGGGGGCCGTGACTGAAGCTTTCTTT.